This T cell receptor beta chain was identified during a study of persistence of HIV-infected CD4 T cells. Overall study results and limits: Proviral oligoclonality tracked with TCR oligoclonality within the same sorted cells. Degenerate expanded CDR3beta sequences were enriched among CMV- and Gag-responding cells.

The libraries were made with immunoSEQ version 4 in survey mode. Template was genomic DNA at around 10 ng/uL, with up to roughly 1 ug used per sample. Only in-frame clones appear in the TCRdb table, and some are missing; sequencing was by immunoSEQ multiplex PCR. The sample holds 40,000 to 45,000 clones, just over 90% seen once. Cells were stimulated nonspecifically with anti-CD3/anti-CD28 magnetic beads. Sorting selected CD4+ T cells upregulating both CD40 ligand and CD69. These HIV-1-infected adults initiated suppressive ART in chronic infection. In this sample, this clone turned up a few times. Its antigen is still unknown. Trimming took 9 bases from V and 2 from J; bases not matched to a gene: 11. The CDR3 has 15 residues. Germline CDR1 and CDR2: LGHDT and YNNKEL (reference sequence).

This chain uses TRBV3-1 (or the pseudogene TRBV3-2) with TRBJ2-3; 7 nucleotides agree with TRBD1. Sequences were derived from CD4+ T cells sorted from PBMCs after roughly 18-hour stimulation, sampled from a patient who received antiretroviral therapy. The clonotype comes from an adult man with HIV who was CMV-seropositive. The CDR3 nucleotides read TGTGCCAGTGTTGGACCAGGGGGTCTCACAGATACGCAGTATTTT. It yields the protein CASVGPGGLTDTQYF.